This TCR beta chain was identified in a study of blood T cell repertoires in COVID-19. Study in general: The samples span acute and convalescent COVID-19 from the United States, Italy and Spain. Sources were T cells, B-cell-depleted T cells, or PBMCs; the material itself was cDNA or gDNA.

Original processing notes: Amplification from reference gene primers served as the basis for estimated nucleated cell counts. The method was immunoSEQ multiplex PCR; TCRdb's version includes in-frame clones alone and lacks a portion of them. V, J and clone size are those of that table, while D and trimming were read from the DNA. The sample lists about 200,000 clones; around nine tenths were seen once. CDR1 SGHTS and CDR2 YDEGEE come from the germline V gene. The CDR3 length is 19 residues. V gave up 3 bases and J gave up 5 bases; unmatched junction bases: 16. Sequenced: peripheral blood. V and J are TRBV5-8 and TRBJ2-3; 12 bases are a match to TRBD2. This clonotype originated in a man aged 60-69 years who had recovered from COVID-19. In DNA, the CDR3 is TGTGCCAGCAGCTCGGGGCTGGCTAGCGGGGGGGGCCAAGGAGATACGCAGTATTTT. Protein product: CASSSGLASGGGQGDTQYF. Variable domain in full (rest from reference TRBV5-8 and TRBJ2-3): EAGVTQSPTHLIKTRGQQATLRCSPISGHTSVYWYQQALGLGLQFLLWYDEGEERNRGNFPPRFSGRQFPNYSSELNVNALELEDSALYLCASSSGLASGGGQGDTQYFGPGTRLTVL.